This section outlines one T cell receptor beta chain sequence together with its context. One entry per CDR3 protein results from TCRdb running MiXCR on the RT-PCR reads. The table has about 650,000 distinct CDR3 sequences, around 16% seen once; the top ten hold roughly 11%. The sample belongs to a study of response to subunit inactivated influenza vaccine. V lost 0 bases, J lost 3 bases, and 1 base stayed unmatched. Germline CDR1 is MNHEY and CDR2 is SVGAGI. The CDR3 totals 15 residues. The J gene is TRBJ2-1, the V gene TRBV6-5; TRBD1 matches 8 bases. This receptor was obtained from a man between 45 and 60 years old who received an inactivated influenza vaccine. The source material was PBMCs from blood, sampled less than 13 days after vaccination. The CDR3, as DNA: TGTGCCAGCAGTTACTCGGGACAGGTCTACAATGAGCAGTTCTTC. Residues: CASSYSGQVYNEQFF.